Below, 19 T cell receptor beta chains from the same sample are listed, as sequenced in a study of beta chain features in type 1 diabetes (dated 2018 in TCRdb). No cognate antigen is known for these TCRs. What the study reported, not specific to this receptor: In all four CD4+ subsets, TCRB CDR3 length was moderately but significantly shorter in type 1 diabetes patients.

Libraries were made using the immunoSEQ multiplex PCR assay. All of the isolated RNA was reverse transcribed with the High Capacity cDNA Reverse Transcription Kit, so expressed TCRB transcripts were sequenced. TCRdb took over this immuneACCESS table, retaining in-frame rearrangements with V and J assigned. Such tables are incomplete; in checked studies, under half of the missing clones stem from an unresolved V gene, and the remainder is unexplained. This sample gives about 700,000 clones in total; about an eighth of them show up just once. The ten largest clonotypes hold about 0.02% of the sample. Sequenced: naive CD4+ T cells from blood. The sample's cell subset or site, from its label and the paper: true naive CD4+ T cells. These TCRs come from a man younger than 30 with type 1 diabetes.

The CDR3 spells CATSRDRTARGQFF. The CDR3 DNA reads TGTGCCACCAGCAGAGATAGGACTGCCCGGGGGCAGTTCTTC. V is TRBV15 and J is TRBJ2-1, with D possibly TRBD2 on 5 matching bases. The CDR3 has 14 amino acids. Trimming shortened V by 0 bases and J by 12 bases, and 15 bases separated the two germline ends. The germline gives CDR1 LNHNV, CDR2 YYDKDF (reference sequence).

Only a few counts were recorded for this clone. The chain recombines TRBV15 with TRBJ2-3; 8 bases are shared with TRBD2. Germline V lookup: CDR1 LNHNV, CDR2 YYDKDF (reference sequence). The CDR3 is 14 residues long. The V and J ends lost 6 bases and 1 base, in that order; junction bases with no gene match: 3. The CDR3 DNA reads TGTGCCACCAGACGGGGGGGCGGCACAGATACGCAGTATTTT. Amino acids: CATRRGGGTDTQYF. Filled out from reference TRBV15 and TRBJ2-3, the complete variable domain reads DAMVIQNPRYQVTQFGKPVTLSCSQTLNHNVMYWYQQKSSQAPKLLFHYYDKDFNNEADTPDNFQSRRPNTSFCFLDIRSPGLGDTAMYLCATRRGGGTDTQYFGPGTRLTVL.

This clone was recorded a few times. The genes are TRBV19 and TRBJ1-2, with D maybe TRBD1 (6 bases). V lost 7 bases and J lost 2, with 17 bases in between. The CDR3 runs to 15 residues. Germline V gene data show CDR1 as LNHDA and CDR2 as SQIVND (reference sequence). CDR3 bases: TGTGCCAGTATGGGATCTCCAGGGGAGAACTATGGCTACACCTTC. Its translation is CASMGSPGENYGYTF.

This clone was picked up a small number of times. The chain has TRBV29-1 and TRBJ2-7; D is unresolved. CDR1 and CDR2 (germline): SQVTM, ANQGSEA. The CDR3 contains 12 residues. Between the trimmed V and J ends, which lost 7 bases and 0 bases, there was a span of 10 bases. In DNA, the CDR3 is TGCAGCGGGGGAAGGAGCTCCTACGAGCAGTACTTC. Protein sequence: CSGGRSSYEQYF.

The chain couples TRBV10-3 to TRBJ2-7; TRBD2 agrees at 7 bases. J was trimmed by 5 bases and V by 6 bases; bases with no gene match: 7. This CDR3 comprises 13 residues. Germline V gene lookup returns CDR1 ENHRY and CDR2 SYGVKD. CDR3 nucleotide sequence: TGTGCCATCAGCAGTCGGGGAGGGGACGAGCAGTACTTC. Residues: CAISSRGGDEQYF.

V gene TRBV5-4 combines with J gene TRBJ1-2; D remains unclear. Germline CDR1 and CDR2: SGHNT and YYREEE (reference sequence). There are 13 residues in the CDR3. V lost 3 bases, J lost 4 bases, and 10 bases lay in between. The CDR3 here is CASSSIGVYGYTF. The DNA of the CDR3 is TGTGCCAGCAGCTCAATCGGGGTCTATGGCTACACCTTC.

This clone occurred a few times. The chain joins TRBV7-2 to TRBJ1-4; a possible D gene is TRBD1 (5 bases). Germline assignment: CDR1 SGHTA and CDR2 FQGNSA. The CDR3 has 14 amino acids. V dropped 5 bases and J dropped 3 bases, with 10 bases sitting between them. The CDR3 coding sequence is TGTGCCAGCAGCCCCGGCAGGGCTAATGAAAAACTGTTTTTT. It yields the protein CASSPGRANEKLFF.

This clone was seen a handful of times. The genes are TRBV6-5 and TRBJ2-5; D may be TRBD1 (7 bases). The CDR3 runs 15 residues. The ends were cut back, 2 bases at V and 1 base at J, with 11 bases in the middle. Per germline, CDR1 MNHEY and CDR2 SVGAGI. As DNA, the CDR3 is TGTGCCAGCAGTTACGGCGGGACAGCCCAAGAGACCCAGTACTTC. It yields the protein CASSYGGTAQETQYF.

The CDR3 DNA reads TGTGCCTGGTCCAGGGGGCTAGAGAACACTGAAGCTTTCTTT. Translating it yields CAWSRGLENTEAFF. The rearrangement uses TRBV30 and TRBJ1-1; 8 bases match TRBD1. CDR1 and CDR2 from the germline V gene are GTSNPN and SVGIG (reference sequence). The J segment lost 1 base and the V segment lost 5 bases, leaving 6 bases of the junction unmatched. CDR3 length: 14 amino acids.

The chain combines TRBV5-1 with TRBJ2-7; the D gene is possibly TRBD1 (6 bases). CDR3 size: 13 residues. The ends were cut back, 4 bases at V and 6 bases at J, with 14 bases in the middle. The germline gives CDR1 SGHRS, CDR2 YFSETQ. This CDR3 reads CASSGDKRTEQYF. CDR3 nucleotides: TGCGCCAGCAGCGGGGACAAGCGGACCGAGCAGTACTTC.

On this clone itself: This same CDR3 is encoded by further DNA sequences in the sample. This chain uses TRBV30 with TRBJ2-7, with D maybe TRBD1 (6 bases). Germline CDR1 is GTSNPN and CDR2 is SVGIG (reference sequence). Trimming shortened V by 3 bases and J by 1 base, and 7 bases separated the two germline ends. The CDR3 consists of 12 residues. CDR3 amino acids: CAWRDSSYEQYF. The CDR3 DNA follows: TGTGCCTGGAGGGACAGTTCCTACGAGCAGTACTTC.

The rearrangement uses TRBV9 and TRBJ2-7, with no clear D. V lost 3 bases and J lost 3, with 10 bases in between. Germline V CDR1 and CDR2: SGDLS, YYNGEE. The CDR3 runs to 13 residues. CDR3 sequence: CASSGPSGYEQYF. The CDR3 coding sequence is TGTGCCAGCAGCGGTCCGTCGGGCTACGAGCAGTACTTC.

This rearrangement joins TRBV19 to TRBJ1-3; TRBD1 is a possible D gene (5 bases). The V end was cut by 3 bases, the J end by 0 bases, with 9 bases between. The CDR3 has 15 amino acids. Per the germline V gene, CDR1 is LNHDA and CDR2 is SQIVND (reference sequence). In DNA, the CDR3 is TGTGCCAGTAGTATCGGCGGACACTCTGGAAACACCATATATTTT. This codes for CASSIGGHSGNTIYF.

The rearrangement links TRBV7-6 to TRBJ1-4; maybe TRBD1 (6 bases). The CDR3 extends over 18 amino acids. V was clipped by 5 bases and J by 0 bases, with 19 bases between them. The V gene's germline CDR1 is SGHVS and CDR2 FNYEAQ. DNA for the CDR3: TGTGCCAGCAGCGCCCAGACAGGCTACGGCCCAACTAATGAAAAACTGTTTTTT. The encoded protein is CASSAQTGYGPTNEKLFF. Full variable domain (rest looked up from reference TRBV7-6 and TRBJ1-4): GAGVSQSPRYKVTKRGQDVALRCDPISGHVSLYWYRQALGQGPEFLTYFNYEAQQDKSGLPNDRFSAERPEGSISTLTIQRTEQRDSAMYRCASSAQTGYGPTNEKLFFGSGTQLSVL.

The gene calls are TRBV29-1 and TRBJ2-2, with D maybe TRBD1 (5 bases). Germline assignment: CDR1 SQVTM and CDR2 ANQGSEA. Between the trimmed V and J ends, which lost 6 bases and 0 bases, there was a span of 11 bases. The CDR3 consists of 14 residues. The CDR3 protein is CSVRRASNTGELFF. The CDR3 region has the DNA TGCAGCGTCCGCAGGGCTTCGAACACCGGGGAGCTGTTTTTT.

The sample holds a few counts of this clone. V and J are TRBV5-1 and TRBJ1-2, with 8 bases lining up with TRBD1. Germline V gene lookup returns CDR1 SGHRS and CDR2 YFSETQ. V was pared by 4 bases and J by 8 bases, with 28 bases of the junction left unmatched. The length of the CDR3 is 20 residues. The CDR3 DNA sequence: TGCGCCAGCAGCCCCCTGGTGGCGGATACTCCGGGACAGGCGTCTAAAGGCTACACCTTC. Protein: CASSPLVADTPGQASKGYTF.

A few counts support this clone. The chain has TRBV7-2 and TRBJ1-2; D is perhaps TRBD1 (5 bases). V was pared by 4 bases and J by 6 bases, with 21 bases between. The CDR3 extends over 16 amino acids. The V gene's germline CDR1 is SGHTA and CDR2 FQGNSA. The CDR3 protein is CASSSGPAFRMHGYTF. As DNA, the CDR3 is TGTGCCAGCAGCTCGGGACCGGCTTTTAGGATGCATGGCTACACCTTC.

The V gene is TRBV5-1, the J gene TRBJ1-6, with D perhaps matching TRBD1 (6 bases). V lost 5 bases to trimming and J lost 8 bases, with 17 bases between them. Per germline, CDR1 SGHRS and CDR2 YFSETQ. This CDR3 is 15 amino acids long. CDR3 sequence: CASRHEQGRDSPLHF. CDR3 DNA: TGCGCCAGCAGGCATGAACAGGGAAGGGATTCACCCCTCCACTTT.

This clone has more than one count but fewer than ten. The chain joins TRBV30 to TRBJ1-5, with D unresolved. The CDR3 spans 13 residues. Germline V gene lookup returns CDR1 GTSNPN and CDR2 SVGIG (reference sequence). With 1 base removed from V and 3 bases from J, the gap between germline ends came to 7 bases. CDR3 DNA: TGTGCCTGGAGTGCGGACGACAATCAGCCCCAGCATTTT. As protein: CAWSADDNQPQHF.